Shown below are 14 T cell receptor beta chains from a single sample sequenced in a study of cytomegalovirus exposure and HLA in healthy donors. The study ran its PCR with 60 Vbeta and 13 Jbeta primers. Measured with immunoSEQ multiplex PCR; TCRdb has only the in-frame clones, and not every one. The sample contains some 100,000 clones, approximately 74% of which appear only once. The material sequenced was PBMCs. These receptor sequences come from a woman between 40 and 50 years old in good health and CMV-seronegative.

This rearrangement joins TRBV29-1 to TRBJ2-4, with 16 positions matching TRBD2. The CDR3 contains 16 residues. Germline V lookup: CDR1 SQVTM, CDR2 ANQGSEA. V shed 4 bases, J shed 9 bases, and the junction held 9 bases outside the gene matches. CDR3 DNA sequence: TGCAGCGTTGGGGGACTAGCGGGGGGGCTAGGTAGCATTCAGTACTTC. Translation: CSVGGLAGGLGSIQYF.

The rearrangement uses TRBV9 and TRBJ2-1; TRBD2 is a possible D gene (6 bases). Trimming removed 2 bases at V and 6 bases at J, with 15 bases between. The CDR3 has 15 residues. The germline V gene encodes CDR1 SGDLS and CDR2 YYNGEE. The CDR3, as DNA: TGTGCCAGCAGCGTGGGGGGAGTGGGAGGCAATGAGCAGTTCTTC. Its protein product is CASSVGGVGGNEQFF.

The V gene is TRBV7-3, the J gene TRBJ2-2; no definite D call. From germline, CDR1 is SGHTA and CDR2 FQGTGA. Trimming cost V 1 base and J 1 base, with 16 bases left between them. The CDR3 sequence is 18 residues long. Here the CDR3 reads CASSLNPPRRENTGELFF. The DNA of the CDR3 is TGTGCCAGCAGCTTAAATCCGCCGAGGCGCGAGAACACCGGGGAGCTGTTTTTT. Complete variable domain (other parts from reference TRBV7-3 and TRBJ2-2): GAGVSQTPSNKVTEKGKYVELRCDPISGHTALYWYRQSLGQGPEFLIYFQGTGAADDSGLPNDRFFAVRPEGSVSTLKIQRTERGDSAVYLCASSLNPPRRENTGELFFGEGSRLTVL.

This clone came up a few times. This chain links TRBV29-1 with TRBJ1-1; the match to TRBD1 covers 7 bases. The germline CDR1 and CDR2 sequences are SQVTM and ANQGSEA. The V and J ends lost 7 bases and 3 bases, in that order; junction bases with no gene match: 8. This CDR3 comprises 13 residues. CDR3 amino acids: CSAIPGQHTEAFF. The CDR3 bases are TGCAGCGCCATTCCGGGACAGCACACTGAAGCTTTCTTT.

V is TRBV29-1 and J is TRBJ1-2; TRBD1 matches 8 bases. The CDR3 is 11 residues long. Germline loops: CDR1 SQVTM, CDR2 ANQGSEA. The J segment lost 5 bases and the V segment lost 6 bases, leaving 2 bases of the junction unmatched. This CDR3 reads CSVRTGYGYTF. The CDR3 DNA sequence: TGCAGCGTCAGGACAGGGTATGGCTACACCTTC.

The chain links TRBV6-5 to TRBJ1-1; D gene uncertain. Germline V gene data show CDR1 as MNHEY and CDR2 as SVGAGI. The V gene lost 2 bases and the J gene lost 3 bases, with 7 bases spanning the gap. This CDR3 comprises 13 residues. This chain's CDR3 is CASSYGGDTEAFF. The CDR3 DNA sequence: TGTGCCAGCAGTTACGGAGGTGACACTGAAGCTTTCTTT.

This sequence joins TRBV11-2 and TRBJ2-1, with TRBD2 matching 14 bases. With 4 bases clipped from V and 4 bases from J, the junction kept 12 bases outside the gene matches. The CDR3 is 19 amino acids. Germline V CDR1 and CDR2: SGHAT, FQNNGV. The CDR3 reads CASSSSGLAGVWLYNEQFF. The CDR3 coding sequence is TGTGCCAGCAGCTCGTCGGGACTAGCGGGGGTGTGGTTATACAATGAGCAGTTCTTC.

The V and J genes are TRBV18 and TRBJ1-2; 7 nucleotides line up with TRBD1. V lost 1 base to trimming and J lost 6 bases; unmatched junction nucleotides: 5. The CDR3 contains 14 residues. Germline CDR1 and CDR2: KGHSH and LQKENI. The CDR3 DNA sequence: TGTGCCAGCTCACCACGTAACAGGGGAGATGGCTACACCTTC. Translating gives CASSPRNRGDGYTF.

The chain links TRBV6-5 to TRBJ2-7, with 8 bases identical to TRBD1. V was clipped by 6 bases and J by 3 bases; unmatched bases: 10. This CDR3 comprises 15 residues. The germline V gene has CDR1 MNHEY and CDR2 SVGAGI. Here the CDR3 reads CASSSGQGLFYEQYF. The CDR3 DNA reads as TGTGCCAGCAGCTCTGGACAGGGTCTTTTCTACGAGCAGTACTTC.

The V gene is TRBV6-5, the J gene TRBJ1-5, with TRBD1 matching 7 bases. There are 15 residues in the CDR3. Losses at the gene ends were 6 bases for V and 0 bases for J; bases not matched to a gene: 5. Germline loops: CDR1 MNHEY, CDR2 SVGAGI. CDR3 sequence: CASRRGQRSNQPQHF. The CDR3, as DNA: TGTGCCAGCAGGAGGGGACAGCGTAGCAATCAGCCCCAGCATTTT.

CDR3 sequence reads: CASSGGTGSGYEQYF. The CDR3 DNA reads as TGTGCCAGCAGCGGTGGGACAGGGTCCGGTTACGAGCAGTACTTC. V is TRBV7-3 and J is TRBJ2-7; 9 bases line up with TRBD1. V shed 5 bases and J 4 bases; nucleotides not matched to a gene: 9. Looked up from germline, CDR1 is SGHTA and CDR2 is FQGTGA. This CDR3 has 15 amino acids.

This clone was recorded once. The V and J genes are TRBV7-2 and TRBJ1-1; 7 nucleotides match TRBD1. Germline V CDR1 and CDR2: SGHTA, FQGNSA. V dropped 4 bases and J dropped 6; count of bases not matched to a gene: 11. This CDR3 comprises 15 residues. Written as DNA, the CDR3 is TGTGCCAGCAGCTCCCCGACAGGGAGAGGCGCTGAAGCTTTCTTT. It yields the protein CASSSPTGRGAEAFF. Full variable domain (outside the CDR3, taken from reference TRBV7-2 and TRBJ1-1): GAGVSQSPSNKVTEKGKDVELRCDPISGHTALYWYRQSLGQGLEFLIYFQGNSAPDKSGLPSDRFSAERTGGSVSTLTIQRTQQEDSAVYLCASSSPTGRGAEAFFGQGTRLTVV.

The gene calls are TRBV29-1 and TRBJ2-5; D is unresolved. Germline loops: CDR1 SQVTM, CDR2 ANQGSEA. This CDR3 region has 13 residues. Trimming shortened V by 3 bases and J by 4 bases, and 12 bases separated the two germline ends. The chain's CDR3 is CSVDSRTTETQYF. The CDR3 DNA reads as TGCAGCGTTGATTCCAGAACAACAGAGACCCAGTACTTC.

The CDR3 DNA follows: TGTGCCAGCAGCCGCGCCGACAGGGACGGGGGCTACACCTTC. Residues: CASSRADRDGGYTF. This chain joins TRBV7-9 and TRBJ1-2; 7 nucleotides line up with TRBD1. Trimming removed 5 bases from V and 8 bases from J; junction bases left unmatched: 11. This CDR3 is built from 14 residues. Germline-derived CDR1 and CDR2 are SEHNR and FQNEAQ (reference sequence).